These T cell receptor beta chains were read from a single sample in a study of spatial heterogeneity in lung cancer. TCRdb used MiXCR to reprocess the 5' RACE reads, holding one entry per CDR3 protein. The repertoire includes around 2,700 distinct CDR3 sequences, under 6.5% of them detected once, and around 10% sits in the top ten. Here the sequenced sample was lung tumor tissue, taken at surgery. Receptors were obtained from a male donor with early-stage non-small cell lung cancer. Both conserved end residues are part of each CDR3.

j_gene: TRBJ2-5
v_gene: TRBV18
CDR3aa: CASSLLEVRETQYF

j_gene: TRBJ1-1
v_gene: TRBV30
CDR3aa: CAWSEGSHTEAFF

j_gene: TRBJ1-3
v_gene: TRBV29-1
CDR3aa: CSVMGARGNTIYF

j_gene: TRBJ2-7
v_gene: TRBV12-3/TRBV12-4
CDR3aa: CASSPGGGLEQYF

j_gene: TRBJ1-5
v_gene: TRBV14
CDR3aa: CASSQQVNQPQHF

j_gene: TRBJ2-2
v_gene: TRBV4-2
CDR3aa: CASSQVGPPNTGELFF

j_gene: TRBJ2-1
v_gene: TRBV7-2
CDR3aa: CASSLASGGTYNEQFF

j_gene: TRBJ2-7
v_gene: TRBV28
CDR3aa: CASCPGAGAYEQYF

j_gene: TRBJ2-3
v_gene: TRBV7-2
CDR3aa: CASSLLAGFADTQYF

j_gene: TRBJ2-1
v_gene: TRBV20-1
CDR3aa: CSASLLRTSGGANEQFF

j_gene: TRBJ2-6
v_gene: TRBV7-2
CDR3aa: CASSRQGTGANVLTF

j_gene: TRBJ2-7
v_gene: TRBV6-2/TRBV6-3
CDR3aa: CASRRGRGGGDPLEQYF

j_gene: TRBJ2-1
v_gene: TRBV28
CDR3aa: CASSLATTGGFEQFF

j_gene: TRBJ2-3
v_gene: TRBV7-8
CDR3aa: CASSPAVTGPATDTQYF

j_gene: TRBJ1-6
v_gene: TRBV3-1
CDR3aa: CASSTRAGASSPLHF

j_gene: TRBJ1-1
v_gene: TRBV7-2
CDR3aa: CASSSGQLLRTEAFF

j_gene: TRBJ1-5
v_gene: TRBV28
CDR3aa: CASHSIRAGGNQPQHF

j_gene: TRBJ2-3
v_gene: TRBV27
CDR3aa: CATMGVRGATDTQYF

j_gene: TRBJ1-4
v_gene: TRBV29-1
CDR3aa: CSVGGGRGEKLFF

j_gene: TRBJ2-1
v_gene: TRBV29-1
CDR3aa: CSVEGTGIAGEQFF

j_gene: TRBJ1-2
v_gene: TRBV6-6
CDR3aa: CASTPGPSNYGYTF

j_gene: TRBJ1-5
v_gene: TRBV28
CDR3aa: CASRPERNQPQHF

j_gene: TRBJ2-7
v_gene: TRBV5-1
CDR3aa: CASSPGGTDFYEQYF

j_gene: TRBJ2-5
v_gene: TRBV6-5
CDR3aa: CASSLGLVETQYF

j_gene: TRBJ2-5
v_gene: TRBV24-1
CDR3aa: CATSVAGLQETQYF

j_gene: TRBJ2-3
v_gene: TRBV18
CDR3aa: CASSPREGDTQYF

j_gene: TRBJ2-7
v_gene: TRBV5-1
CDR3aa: CASSFSPGAADEQYF

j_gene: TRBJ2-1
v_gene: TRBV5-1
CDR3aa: CASSSTSNIYLYNEQFF

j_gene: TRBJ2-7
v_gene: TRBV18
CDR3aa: CASSPPARFYEQYF

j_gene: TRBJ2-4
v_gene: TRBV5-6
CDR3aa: CASSSTGLAKNIQYF

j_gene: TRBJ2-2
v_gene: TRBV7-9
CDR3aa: CASSPEGSGGASDTGELFF

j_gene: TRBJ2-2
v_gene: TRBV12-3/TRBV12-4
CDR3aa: CASSSFRGGDTGELFF

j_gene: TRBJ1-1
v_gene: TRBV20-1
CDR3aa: CSAREGGPNTEAFF

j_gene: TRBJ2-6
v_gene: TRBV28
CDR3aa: CASSLGRFSGANVLTF

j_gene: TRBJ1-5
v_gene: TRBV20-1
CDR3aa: CSAAGALSNQPQHF

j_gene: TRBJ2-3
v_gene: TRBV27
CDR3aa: CASTSLGGATDTQYF

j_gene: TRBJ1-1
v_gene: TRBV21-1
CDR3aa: CASSRGKNRDRGRDTEAFF

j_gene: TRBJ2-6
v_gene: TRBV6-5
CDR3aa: CASSYETGSGANVLTF

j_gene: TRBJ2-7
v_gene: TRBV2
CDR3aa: CASSDRGGPYSYEQYF